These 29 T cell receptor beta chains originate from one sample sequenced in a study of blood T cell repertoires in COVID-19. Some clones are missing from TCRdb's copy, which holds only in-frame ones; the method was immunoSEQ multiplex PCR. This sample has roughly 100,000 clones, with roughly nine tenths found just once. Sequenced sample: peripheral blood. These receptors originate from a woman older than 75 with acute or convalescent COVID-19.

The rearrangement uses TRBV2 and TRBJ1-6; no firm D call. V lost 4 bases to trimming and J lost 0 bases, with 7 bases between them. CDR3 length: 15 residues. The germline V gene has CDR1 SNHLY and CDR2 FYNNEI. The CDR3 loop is CASSARSSYNSPLHF. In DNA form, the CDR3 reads TGTGCCAGCAGTGCTAGAAGCTCCTATAATTCACCCCTCCACTTT. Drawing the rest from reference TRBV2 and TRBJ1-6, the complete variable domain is EPEVTQTPSHQVTQMGQEVILRCVPISNHLYFYWYRQILGQKVEFLVSFYNNEISEKSEIFDDQFSVERPDGSNFTLKIRSTKLEDSAMYFCASSARSSYNSPLHFGNGTRLTVT.

The CDR3 DNA reads TGTGCCACCAGTGATTTGAACAACCAAGAGACCCAGTACTTC. Protein sequence: CATSDLNNQETQYF. The rearrangement uses TRBV24-1 and TRBJ2-5; no clear D. The CDR3 consists of 14 residues. The germline V gene has CDR1 KGHDR and CDR2 SFDVKD. V dropped 0 bases and J dropped 0 bases, with 4 bases sitting between them.

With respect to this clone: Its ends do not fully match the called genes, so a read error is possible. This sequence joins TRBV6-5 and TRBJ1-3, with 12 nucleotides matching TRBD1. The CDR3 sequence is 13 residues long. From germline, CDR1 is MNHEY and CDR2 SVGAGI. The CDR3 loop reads CASRKTGTGGLDF. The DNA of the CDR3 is TGTGCCAGCCGAAAAACCGGGACAGGGGGCCTCGATTTT.

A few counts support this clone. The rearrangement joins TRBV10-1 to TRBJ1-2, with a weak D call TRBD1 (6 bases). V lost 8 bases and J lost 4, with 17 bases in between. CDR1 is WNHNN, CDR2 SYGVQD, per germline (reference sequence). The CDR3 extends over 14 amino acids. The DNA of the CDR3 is TGCGCCAGCCCCCGGGCACAGGGAGCCTATGGCTACACCTTC. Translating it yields CASPRAQGAYGYTF.

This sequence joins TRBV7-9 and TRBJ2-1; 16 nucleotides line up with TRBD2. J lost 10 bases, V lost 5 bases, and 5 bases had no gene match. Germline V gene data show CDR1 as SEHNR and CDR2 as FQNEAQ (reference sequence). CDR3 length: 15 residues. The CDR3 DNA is TGTGCCAGCAGCCCCGGGACTAGCGGGGGGGCGGAGCAGTTCTTC. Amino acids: CASSPGTSGGAEQFF.

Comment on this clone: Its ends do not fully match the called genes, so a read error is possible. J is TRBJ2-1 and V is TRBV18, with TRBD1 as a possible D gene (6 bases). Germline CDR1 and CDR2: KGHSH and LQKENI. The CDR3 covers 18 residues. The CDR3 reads CASSPPGHGRDRNNVQFF. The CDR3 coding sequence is TGTGCCAGCTCACCACCGGGACATGGGAGAGACAGAAACAATGTGCAGTTCTTC.

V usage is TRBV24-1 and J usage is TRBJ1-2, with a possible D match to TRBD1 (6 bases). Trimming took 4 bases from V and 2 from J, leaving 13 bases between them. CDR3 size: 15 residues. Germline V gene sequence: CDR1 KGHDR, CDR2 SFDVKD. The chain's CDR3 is CATSDRSTGNYGYTF. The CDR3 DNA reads TGTGCCACCAGTGACCGTTCTACAGGGAACTATGGCTACACCTTC.

The CDR3 loop reads CASSLDRGNEQFF. The CDR3 nucleotides read TGTGCCAGCAGCTTGGACAGGGGCAATGAGCAGTTCTTC. The chain links TRBV5-6 to TRBJ2-1; 7 bases map to TRBD1. Looked up from germline, CDR1 is SGHDT and CDR2 is YYEEEE. The CDR3 is 13 amino acids. Trimming removed 0 bases from V and 6 bases from J; junction bases left unmatched: 0.

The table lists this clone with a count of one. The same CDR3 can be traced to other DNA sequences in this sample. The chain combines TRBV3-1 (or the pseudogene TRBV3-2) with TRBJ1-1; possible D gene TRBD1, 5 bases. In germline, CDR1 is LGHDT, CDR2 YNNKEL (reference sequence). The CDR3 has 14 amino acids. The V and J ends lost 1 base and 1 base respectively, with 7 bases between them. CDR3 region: CASSQVGGNTEAFF. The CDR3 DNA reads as TGTGCCAGCAGCCAAGTGGGGGGGAACACTGAAGCTTTCTTT.

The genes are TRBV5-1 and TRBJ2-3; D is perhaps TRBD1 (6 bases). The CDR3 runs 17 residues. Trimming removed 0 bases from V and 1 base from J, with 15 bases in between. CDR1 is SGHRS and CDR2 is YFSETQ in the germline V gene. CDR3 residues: CASSLGRTDRRTDTQYF. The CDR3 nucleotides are TGCGCCAGCAGCTTGGGTAGGACAGACCGGCGCACAGATACGCAGTATTTT.

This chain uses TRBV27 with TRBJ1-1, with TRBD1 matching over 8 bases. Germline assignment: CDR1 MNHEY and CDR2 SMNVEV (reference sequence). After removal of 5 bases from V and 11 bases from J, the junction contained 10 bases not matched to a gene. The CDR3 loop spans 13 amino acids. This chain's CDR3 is CASSLATGVEAFF. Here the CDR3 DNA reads TGTGCCAGCAGTCTGGCGACAGGGGTAGAGGCTTTCTTT.

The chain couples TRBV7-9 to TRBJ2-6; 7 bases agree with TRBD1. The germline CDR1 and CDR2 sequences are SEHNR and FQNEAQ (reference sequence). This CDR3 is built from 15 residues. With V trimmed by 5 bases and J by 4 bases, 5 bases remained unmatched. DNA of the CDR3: TGTGCCAGCAGCCCCCAGGGGGTGGGGGCCAACGTCCTGACTTTC. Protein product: CASSPQGVGANVLTF.

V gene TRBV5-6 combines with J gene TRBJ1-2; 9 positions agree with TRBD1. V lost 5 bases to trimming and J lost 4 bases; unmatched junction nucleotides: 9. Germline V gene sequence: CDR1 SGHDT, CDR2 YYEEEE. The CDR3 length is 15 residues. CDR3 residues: CASSPPGQGPYGYTF. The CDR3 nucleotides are TGTGCCAGCAGTCCACCGGGACAGGGCCCCTATGGCTACACCTTC.

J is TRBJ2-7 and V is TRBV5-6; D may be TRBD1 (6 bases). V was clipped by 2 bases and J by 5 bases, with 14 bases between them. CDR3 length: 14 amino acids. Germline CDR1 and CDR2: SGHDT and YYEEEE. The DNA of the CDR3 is TGTGCCAGCAGCTTACAGGGTGGCGGGCACGAGCAGTACTTC. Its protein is CASSLQGGGHEQYF.

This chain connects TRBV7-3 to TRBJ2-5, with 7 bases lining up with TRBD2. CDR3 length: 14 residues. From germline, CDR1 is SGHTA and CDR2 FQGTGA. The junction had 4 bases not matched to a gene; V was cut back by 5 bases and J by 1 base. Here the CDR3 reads CASSPGLLQETQYF. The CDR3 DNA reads TGTGCCAGCAGCCCGGGACTACTCCAAGAGACCCAGTACTTC.

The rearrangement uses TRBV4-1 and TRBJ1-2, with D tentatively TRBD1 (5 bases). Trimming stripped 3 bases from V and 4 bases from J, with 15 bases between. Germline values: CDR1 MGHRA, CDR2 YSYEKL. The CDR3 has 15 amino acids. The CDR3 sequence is CASSQPGIQSYGYTF. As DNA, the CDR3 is TGCGCCAGCAGCCAGCCAGGGATTCAGAGCTATGGCTACACCTTC.

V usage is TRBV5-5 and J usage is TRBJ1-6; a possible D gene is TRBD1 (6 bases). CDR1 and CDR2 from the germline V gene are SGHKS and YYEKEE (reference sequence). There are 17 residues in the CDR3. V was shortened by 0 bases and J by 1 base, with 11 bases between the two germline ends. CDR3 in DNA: TGTGCCAGCAGCTTGGCCCAGGGGTTATCCTATAATTCACCCCTCCACTTT. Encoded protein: CASSLAQGLSYNSPLHF.

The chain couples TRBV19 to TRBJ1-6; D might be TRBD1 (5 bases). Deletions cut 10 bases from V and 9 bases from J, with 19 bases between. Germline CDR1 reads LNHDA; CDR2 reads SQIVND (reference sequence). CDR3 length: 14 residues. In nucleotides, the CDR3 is TGTGCCACCCAGGCGGGGCAGTGGGGTTCACCCCTCCACTTT. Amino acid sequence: CATQAGQWGSPLHF. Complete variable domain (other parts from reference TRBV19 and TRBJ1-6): DGGITQSPKYLFRKEGQNVTLSCEQNLNHDAMYWYRQDPGQGLRLIYYSQIVNDFQKGDIAEGYSVSREKKESFPLTVTSAQKNPTAFYLCATQAGQWGSPLHFGNGTRLTVT.

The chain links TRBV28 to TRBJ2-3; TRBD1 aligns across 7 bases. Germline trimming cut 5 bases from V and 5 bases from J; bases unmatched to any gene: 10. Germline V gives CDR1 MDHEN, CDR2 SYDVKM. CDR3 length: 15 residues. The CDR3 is CASSTPRGSGDTQYF. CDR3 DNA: TGTGCCAGCAGTACACCCAGGGGGAGCGGAGATACGCAGTATTTT.

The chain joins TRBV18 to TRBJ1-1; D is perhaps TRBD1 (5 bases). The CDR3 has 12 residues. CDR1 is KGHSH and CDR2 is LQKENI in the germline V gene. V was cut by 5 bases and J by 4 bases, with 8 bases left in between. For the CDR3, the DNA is TGTGCCAGCTCAGGGGGGACCACTGAAGCTTTCTTT. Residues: CASSGGTTEAFF.

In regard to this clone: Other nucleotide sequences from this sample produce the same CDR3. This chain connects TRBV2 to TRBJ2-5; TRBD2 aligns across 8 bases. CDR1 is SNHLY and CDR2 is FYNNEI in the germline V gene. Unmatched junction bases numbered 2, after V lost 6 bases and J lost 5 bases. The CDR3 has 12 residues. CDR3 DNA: TGTGCCAGCAGGGGACTAGGTGAGACCCAGTACTTC. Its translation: CASRGLGETQYF.

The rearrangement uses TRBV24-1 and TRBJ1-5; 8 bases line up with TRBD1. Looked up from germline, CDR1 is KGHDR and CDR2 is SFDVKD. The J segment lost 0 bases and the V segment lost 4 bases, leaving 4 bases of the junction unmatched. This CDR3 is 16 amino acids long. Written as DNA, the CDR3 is TGTGCCACCAGTGACGGACAGGGACTTAGCAATCAGCCCCAGCATTTT. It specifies CATSDGQGLSNQPQHF.

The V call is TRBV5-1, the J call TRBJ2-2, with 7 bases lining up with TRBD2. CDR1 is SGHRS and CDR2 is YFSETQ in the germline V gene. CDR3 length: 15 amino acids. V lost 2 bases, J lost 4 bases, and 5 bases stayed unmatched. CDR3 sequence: CASSFEGRGTGELFF. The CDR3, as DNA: TGCGCCAGCAGCTTTGAGGGGAGGGGCACCGGGGAGCTGTTTTTT.

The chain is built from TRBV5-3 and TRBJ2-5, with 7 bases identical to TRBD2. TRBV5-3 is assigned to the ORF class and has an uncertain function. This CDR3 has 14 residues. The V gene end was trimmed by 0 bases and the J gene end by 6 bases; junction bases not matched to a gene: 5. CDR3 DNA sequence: TGTGCCAGAAGCTTGGGACTAGCACGAAAGACCCAGTACTTC. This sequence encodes CARSLGLARKTQYF.

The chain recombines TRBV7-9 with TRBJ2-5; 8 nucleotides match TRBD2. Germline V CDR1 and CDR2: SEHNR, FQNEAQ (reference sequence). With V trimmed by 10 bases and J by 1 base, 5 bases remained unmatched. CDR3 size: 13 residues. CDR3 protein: CATGRGLQETQYF. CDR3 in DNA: TGTGCCACCGGGAGGGGCCTCCAAGAGACCCAGTACTTC.

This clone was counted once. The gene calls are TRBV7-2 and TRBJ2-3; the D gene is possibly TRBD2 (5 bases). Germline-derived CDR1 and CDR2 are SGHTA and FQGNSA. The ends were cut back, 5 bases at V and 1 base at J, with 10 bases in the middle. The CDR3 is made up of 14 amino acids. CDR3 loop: CASSPFSGTDTQYF. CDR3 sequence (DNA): TGTGCCAGCAGCCCCTTTAGCGGCACAGATACGCAGTATTTT.

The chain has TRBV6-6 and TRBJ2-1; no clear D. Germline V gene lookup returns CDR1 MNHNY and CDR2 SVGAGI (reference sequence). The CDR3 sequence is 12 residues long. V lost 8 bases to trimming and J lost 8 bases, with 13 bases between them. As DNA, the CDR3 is TGTGCCAGCGGTTTACGAGAGGATGAGCAGTTCTTC. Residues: CASGLREDEQFF.

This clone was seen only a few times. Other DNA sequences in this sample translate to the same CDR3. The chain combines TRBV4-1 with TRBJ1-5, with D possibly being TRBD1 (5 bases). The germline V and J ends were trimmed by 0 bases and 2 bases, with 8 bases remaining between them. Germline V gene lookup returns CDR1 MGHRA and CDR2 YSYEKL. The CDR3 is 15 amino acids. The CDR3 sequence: CASSQEGARNQPQHF. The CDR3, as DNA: TGCGCCAGCAGCCAAGAAGGGGCCCGCAATCAGCCCCAGCATTTT.

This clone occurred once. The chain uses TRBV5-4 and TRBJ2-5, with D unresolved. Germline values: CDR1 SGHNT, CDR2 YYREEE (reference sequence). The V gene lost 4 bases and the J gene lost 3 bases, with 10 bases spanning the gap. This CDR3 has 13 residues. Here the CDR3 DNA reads TGTGCCAGCAGCGGGCCCGTAGAAGAGACCCAGTACTTC. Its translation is CASSGPVEETQYF. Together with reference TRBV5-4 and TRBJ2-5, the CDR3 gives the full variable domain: ETGVTQSPTHLIKTRGQQVTLRCSSQSGHNTVSWYQQALGQGPQFIFQYYREEENGRGNFPPRFSGLQFPNYSSELNVNALELDDSALYLCASSGPVEETQYFGPGTRLLVL.